The T cell receptor (beta chain) described here comes from a study of blood T cells in healthy people across ages. About the study: There was about one barcoded beta molecule captured by template switching per two T cells.

Between the trimmed V and J ends, which lost 4 bases and 2 bases, there was a span of 12 bases. CDR3 length equals 13 residues. In germline, CDR1 is GTSNPN, CDR2 SVGIG (reference sequence). Note on this clonotype: Its antigen remains unidentified.

Study-level findings and limits: The study found TCR beta diversity correlated strongly with naive T cell percentage. The unknown donor CMV status may have confounded expanded clonotype changes. The long-lived group displayed more naive CD4+ cells, plus higher diversity, than the aged donors did.

Primers used in a second PCR of about 7 to 12 cycles were a sample-barcoded 5' primer and a J-beta primer mix. TCRdb re-derived calls from the 5' RACE reads in MiXCR, one entry per CDR3 protein. The sample shows 1.6 million or so distinct CDR3 sequences, almost 35% of them seen only once. This sequence originates from a woman aged 30 to 39 in good health. Input material: blood. This rearrangement joins TRBV30 to TRBJ2-7, with a possible D match to TRBD1 (6 bases). CDR3 DNA sequence: TGTGCCTGGATTGACAGGTTTCCCTACGAGCAGTACTTC. Translated: CAWIDRFPYEQYF.